The source of this T cell receptor (beta chain) is a study of blood T cell repertoires in COVID-19. For this clone: Other nucleotide sequences in the sample specify the same CDR3.

Libraries were prepared by immunoSEQ multiplex PCR; TCRdb keeps only in-frame clonotypes and omits some of them. Here the sample spans approximately 360,000 clones, over 80% being singletons. V dropped 4 bases and J dropped 4 bases, with 10 bases sitting between them. The CDR3 loop spans 13 amino acids. Germline loops: CDR1 MRHNA, CDR2 SNTAGT. Individuals aged about 18 to 100 years were recruited from fewer than 25 US areas. The chain employs TRBV6-4 and TRBJ2-5; tentative D call: TRBD1 (5 bases). The specimen was PBMCs or T cells enriched from blood (not recorded which). This TCR was sampled from a woman in her forties or fifties who had recovered from COVID-19. CDR3 protein: CASSVGAGETQYF. The DNA for the CDR3 is TGTGCCAGCAGTGTTGGGGCTGGAGAGACCCAGTACTTC.